The 32 T cell receptor beta chains reported below all come from one sample, sequenced in a study of shared clonotypes between healthy human individuals (TCRdb year 2020). Libraries were made using the immunoSEQ multiplex PCR assay. Sourced from immuneACCESS, this table was stored by TCRdb with only in-frame sequences that have V and J called. A share of the clones is absent; for the studies checked, an unresolved V gene accounts for under half, and the remainder has no known explanation. The sample table contains about 2.4 million clones; only one count was recorded for roughly 93% of them. The ten largest clones take up roughly 0.36% of the sample. The sample comprised naive CD4+ T cells from PBMCs. Reading the label with the study, this specimen's cell subset or site is: CD45RA+ positively selected. Receptor source: a man aged 18 to 35 in good health. Some clones in this sample may be carry-over from other donors' samples.

The table lists this clone with a count of one. The chain combines TRBV4-1 with TRBJ2-7; 8 nucleotides agree with TRBD1. CDR1 MGHRA and CDR2 YSYEKL come from the germline V gene. This CDR3 has 17 residues. With 4 bases clipped from V and 2 bases from J, the junction kept 13 bases outside the gene matches. CDR3 nucleotide sequence: TGCGCCAGCAGCCTGCGACGGGGACAGGTGGAAACCTACGAGCAGTACTTC. Encoded protein: CASSLRRGQVETYEQYF.

A single count supports this clone. V and J are TRBV5-4 and TRBJ2-7; a weak D match, TRBD2 (5 bases). CDR1 and CDR2 (germline): SGHNT, YYREEE (reference sequence). The CDR3 runs to 12 residues. The V gene lost 2 bases and the J gene lost 6 bases, with 9 bases spanning the gap. The CDR3 nucleotides read TGTGCCAGCAGCTTTTTCAGCGGCGAGCAGTACTTC. Protein: CASSFFSGEQYF.

Comment on this clone: Other DNA sequences from this sample encode an identical CDR3 as well. The CDR3 DNA is TGTGCCAGCAGTGAAAGTCAGGGAAGATATGGCTACACCTTC. Its translation: CASSESQGRYGYTF. V usage is TRBV25-1 and J usage is TRBJ1-2; possible D gene TRBD1, 5 bases. CDR3 length equals 14 residues. The germline V gene encodes CDR1 MGHDK and CDR2 SYGVNS. V lost 2 bases to trimming and J lost 5 bases, with 12 bases between them.

The J gene is TRBJ2-3, the V gene TRBV5-1, with 13 bases aligning to TRBD2. Germline values: CDR1 SGHRS, CDR2 YFSETQ. There are 15 residues in the CDR3. The V segment lost 5 bases and the J segment 6 bases; nucleotides outside the gene matches: 6. This CDR3 reads CASRGLAGPGDTQYF. The DNA for the CDR3 is TGCGCCAGCAGGGGACTAGCGGGACCAGGGGATACGCAGTATTTT.

CDR3 protein: CASSPERGRAYGEQFF. CDR3 DNA sequence: TGCGCCAGCAGCCCCGAACGCGGGAGGGCCTATGGTGAGCAGTTCTTC. The chain uses TRBV5-1 and TRBJ2-1; TRBD2 matches 9 bases. Losses at the gene ends were 4 bases for V and 9 bases for J; bases not matched to a gene: 14. The CDR3 has 16 amino acids. Looked up from germline, CDR1 is SGHRS and CDR2 is YFSETQ.

V is TRBV7-2 and J is TRBJ2-1; D is unresolved. Trimming removed 6 bases from V and 4 bases from J, with 7 bases in between. Germline loops: CDR1 SGHTA, CDR2 FQGNSA. The CDR3 has 12 amino acids. The CDR3 reads CASRLRYNEQFF. The DNA for the CDR3 is TGTGCCAGCAGACTCAGGTACAATGAGCAGTTCTTC.

The chain carries TRBV30 and TRBJ1-5; 7 nucleotides agree with TRBD1. V dropped 3 bases and J dropped 9; count of bases not matched to a gene: 17. The CDR3 runs to 16 residues. Germline V CDR1 and CDR2: GTSNPN, SVGIG (reference sequence). CDR3 sequence: CAWSNGPTGNLRPQHF. As DNA, the CDR3 is TGTGCCTGGAGCAACGGCCCGACAGGGAATCTTCGGCCCCAGCATTTT.

The chain recombines TRBV15 with TRBJ2-3; 11 bases align to TRBD2. J gave up 2 bases and V 5 bases, and 12 bases lay outside the gene matches. Germline V gives CDR1 LNHNV, CDR2 YYDKDF (reference sequence). The CDR3 extends over 18 amino acids. CDR3 DNA: TGTGCCACCAGCGGAAGACTCTTAGCGGGAGGGGTCACAGATACGCAGTATTTT. The encoded protein is CATSGRLLAGGVTDTQYF. Together with reference TRBV15 and TRBJ2-3, the CDR3 gives the full variable domain: DAMVIQNPRYQVTQFGKPVTLSCSQTLNHNVMYWYQQKSSQAPKLLFHYYDKDFNNEADTPDNFQSRRPNTSFCFLDIRSPGLGDTAMYLCATSGRLLAGGVTDTQYFGPGTRLTVL.

The rearrangement uses TRBV21-1 and TRBJ1-1. TRBV21-1 is a pseudogene locus. The CDR3 runs 18 residues. The CDR3 coding sequence is TGTGCCAGCAGCAAAGAATTACTAAGAGGGGTCCCGGAGCCTGAAGCTTTCTTT. Protein product: CASSKELLRGVPEPEAFF.

The chain joins TRBV5-4 to TRBJ1-3; D remains unclear. Germline CDR1 SGHNT, CDR2 YYREEE (reference sequence). This CDR3 comprises 17 residues. Trimming stripped 4 bases from V and 0 bases from J, with 17 bases between. The CDR3 protein is CASSPGLGAFSGNTIYF. The DNA of the CDR3 is TGTGCCAGCAGCCCCGGGCTGGGTGCCTTCTCTGGAAACACCATATATTTT.

V gene TRBV11-2 combines with J gene TRBJ2-1, with D uncertain. The CDR3 has 14 amino acids. Between the trimmed V and J ends, which lost 5 bases and 9 bases, there was a span of 17 bases. CDR1 is SGHAT, CDR2 FQNNGV, per germline. CDR3 sequence reads: CASSLRNQMVEQFF. Here the CDR3 DNA reads TGTGCCAGCAGCCTCAGGAATCAGATGGTTGAGCAGTTCTTC. Combining the CDR3 with reference TRBV11-2 and TRBJ2-1 gives the whole variable domain EAGVAQSPRYKIIEKRQSVAFWCNPISGHATLYWYQQILGQGPKLLIQFQNNGVVDDSQLPKDRFSAERLKGVDSTLKIQPAKLEDSAVYLCASSLRNQMVEQFFGPGTRLTVL.

V and J are TRBV7-3 and TRBJ2-1; 13 nucleotides agree with TRBD2. The V and J ends lost 6 bases and 7 bases, in that order; junction bases with no gene match: 6. Germline CDR1 and CDR2: SGHTA and FQGTGA. CDR3 size: 15 residues. CDR3 residues: CASRIGTSGTNEQFF. The CDR3 nucleotides read TGTGCCAGCAGGATCGGGACTAGCGGGACAAATGAGCAGTTCTTC.

The J gene is TRBJ2-5, the V gene TRBV6-1; possibly TRBD1 for D (6 bases). Germline V CDR1 and CDR2: MNHNS, SASEGT. V was cut by 8 bases and J by 0 bases, with 10 bases left in between. This CDR3 has 13 amino acids. CDR3 DNA: TGTGCCAGCTTAGGACAGAACCAAGAGACCCAGTACTTC. This translates into CASLGQNQETQYF.

As for this clone: In the same sample, other DNA sequences code for this CDR3. The rearrangement uses TRBV18 and TRBJ2-1; D unclear. V lost 6 bases and J lost 0, with 9 bases in between. Germline assignment: CDR1 KGHSH and CDR2 LQKENI. The CDR3 sequence is 14 residues long. The CDR3 here is CASSPTRSYNEQFF. The DNA of the CDR3 is TGTGCCAGCTCGCCCACCCGCTCCTACAATGAGCAGTTCTTC.

V and J are TRBV7-3 and TRBJ2-5; D gene ambiguous. This CDR3 has 13 residues. CDR1 is SGHTA, CDR2 FQGTGA, per germline. Deletions cut 5 bases from V and 9 bases from J, with 16 bases between. The CDR3 nucleotides read TGTGCCAGCAGCCCCACACCGCTTTGGGCCCAGTACTTC. It codes for CASSPTPLWAQYF.

This chain uses TRBV5-4 with TRBJ1-6, with D possibly TRBD1 on 5 matching bases. The length of the CDR3 is 15 residues. Trimming took 0 bases from V and 5 from J, leaving 9 bases between them. The germline V gene has CDR1 SGHNT and CDR2 YYREEE (reference sequence). CDR3 in amino acids: CASSLGGRDNSPLHF. CDR3 nucleotides: TGTGCCAGCAGCTTGGGAGGCAGGGATAATTCACCCCTCCACTTT.

The V and J genes are TRBV7-2 and TRBJ1-1; D gene ambiguous. The CDR3 has 12 residues. Trimming shortened V by 7 bases and J by 4 bases, and 10 bases separated the two germline ends. CDR1 SGHTA and CDR2 FQGNSA come from the germline V gene. The CDR3 reads CASNQRRTEAFF. CDR3 DNA: TGTGCCAGCAACCAGAGGCGCACTGAAGCTTTCTTT. Drawing the rest from reference TRBV7-2 and TRBJ1-1, the complete variable domain is GAGVSQSPSNKVTEKGKDVELRCDPISGHTALYWYRQSLGQGLEFLIYFQGNSAPDKSGLPSDRFSAERTGGSVSTLTIQRTQQEDSAVYLCASNQRRTEAFFGQGTRLTVV.

The genes are TRBV29-1 and TRBJ2-5; D perhaps matches TRBD2 (6 bases). The V gene's germline CDR1 is SQVTM and CDR2 ANQGSEA. The CDR3 contains 8 residues. The ends were cut back, 7 bases at V and 13 bases at J, with 10 bases in the middle. DNA for the CDR3: TGCAGCGCCGGGACTTCGTACTTC. Amino acids: CSAGTSYF.

V gene TRBV5-5 combines with J gene TRBJ1-2; D uncertain. This CDR3 contains 13 residues. Germline CDR1 is SGHKS and CDR2 is YYEKEE (reference sequence). V lost 0 bases and J 7 bases, leaving 10 bases between the germline ends. CDR3 protein: CASSLGQHSGYTF. The CDR3 DNA sequence: TGTGCCAGCAGCTTGGGGCAGCACTCTGGCTACACCTTC.

CDR3 loop: CASSDLPTYTF. In nucleotides, the CDR3 is TGTGCCAGCTCAGACCTTCCTACTTACACCTTC. The J gene is TRBJ1-2, the V gene TRBV18, with no clear D. V was trimmed by 5 bases and J by 11 bases, leaving 12 bases between them. CDR1 is KGHSH and CDR2 is LQKENI in the germline V gene. This CDR3 spans 11 amino acids.

With regard to this clone: Other DNA sequences of this sample code for an identical CDR3. The V gene is TRBV7-3, the J gene TRBJ2-2; the D is unclear. Trimming took 5 bases from V and 8 from J, leaving 9 bases between them. This CDR3 contains 12 residues. The V gene's germline CDR1 is SGHTA and CDR2 FQGTGA. The CDR3 here is CASSPTSGELFF. The DNA for the CDR3 is TGTGCCAGCAGCCCGACCTCTGGGGAGCTGTTTTTT.

This chain links TRBV5-1 with TRBJ2-3; D ambiguous. Deletions cut 4 bases from V and 0 bases from J, with 9 bases between. This CDR3 has 14 residues. Germline V CDR1 and CDR2: SGHRS, YFSETQ. CDR3 loop: CASSDPSSTDTQYF. Written as DNA, the CDR3 is TGCGCCAGCAGCGACCCGTCAAGCACAGATACGCAGTATTTT.

The chain uses TRBV6-1 and TRBJ1-5, with 8 bases fitting TRBD1. Germline V gives CDR1 MNHNS, CDR2 SASEGT. V was pared by 4 bases and J by 0 bases, with 2 bases of the junction left unmatched. CDR3 size: 15 residues. The CDR3 bases are TGTGCCAGCAGTGGACAGGGGTTTAGCAATCAGCCCCAGCATTTT. Its protein is CASSGQGFSNQPQHF.

This chain joins TRBV4-3 and TRBJ1-1, with D tentatively TRBD1 (6 bases). In germline, CDR1 is LGHNA, CDR2 YSLEER. The CDR3 sequence is 13 residues long. V lost 4 bases to trimming and J lost 1 base, with 7 bases between them. The chain's CDR3 is CASSRQANTEAFF. CDR3 nucleotides: TGCGCCAGCAGCCGACAGGCGAACACTGAAGCTTTCTTT.

The V call is TRBV7-2, the J call TRBJ2-2, with D possibly TRBD1 on 5 matching bases. The CDR3 loop spans 15 amino acids. Germline V gene sequence: CDR1 SGHTA, CDR2 FQGNSA. V gave up 8 bases and J gave up 10 bases, with 23 bases separating them. DNA for the CDR3: TGTGCCAGCCCAGAGTCCCGGCTGGGGCGTGAGGAGCTGTTTTTT. Its protein is CASPESRLGREELFF.

The chain joins TRBV5-1 to TRBJ2-5, with 8 bases identical to TRBD1. V trimming: 1 base; J trimming: 0 bases; junction bases outside the gene matches: 2. There are 15 residues in the CDR3. CDR1 and CDR2 from the germline V gene are SGHRS and YFSETQ. The CDR3: CASSLKTGDQETQYF. The CDR3 DNA is TGCGCCAGCAGCTTGAAGACAGGGGACCAAGAGACCCAGTACTTC. Complete variable domain (other parts from reference TRBV5-1 and TRBJ2-5): KAGVTQTPRYLIKTRGQQVTLSCSPISGHRSVSWYQQTPGQGLQFLFEYFSETQRNKGNFPGRFSGRQFSNSRSEMNVSTLELGDSALYLCASSLKTGDQETQYFGPGTRLLVL.

The chain combines TRBV7-9 with TRBJ1-2; TRBD1 matches 9 bases. The CDR3 has 14 residues. Germline V gene sequence: CDR1 SEHNR, CDR2 FQNEAQ (reference sequence). Trimming took 4 bases from V and 4 from J; bases not matched to a gene: 4. Here the CDR3 DNA reads TGTGCCAGCAGCTCGACAGGGGGAAGCTATGGCTACACCTTC. It translates to CASSSTGGSYGYTF.

This rearrangement joins TRBV7-3 to TRBJ1-1, with TRBD1 as a possible D gene (6 bases). There are 13 residues in the CDR3. In germline, CDR1 is SGHTA, CDR2 FQGTGA. Trimming left V 6 bases short and J 4 bases short, with 12 bases between. Here the CDR3 DNA reads TGTGCCAGCAGTCTACAGGGCCGCACTGAAGCTTTCTTT. This sequence encodes CASSLQGRTEAFF.

V gene TRBV5-1 combines with J gene TRBJ2-7; maybe TRBD1 (6 bases). CDR3 length: 16 residues. The ends were cut back, 1 base at V and 0 bases at J, with 14 bases in the middle. The V gene's germline CDR1 is SGHRS and CDR2 YFSETQ. The CDR3 DNA follows: TGCGCCAGCAGCTTGACGACAGGCCGACACTCCTACGAGCAGTACTTC. It is translated as CASSLTTGRHSYEQYF.

The chain is built from TRBV10-3 and TRBJ2-3; TRBD2 aligns across 7 bases. This CDR3 region has 15 residues. V trimming: 2 bases; J trimming: 3 bases; junction bases outside the gene matches: 5. Germline V gene sequence: CDR1 ENHRY, CDR2 SYGVKD. CDR3 amino acids: CAISETGGGTDTQYF. CDR3 in DNA: TGTGCCATCAGTGAGACTGGGGGGGGGACAGATACGCAGTATTTT.

A word on this clone: Since no conserved phenylalanine or tryptophan closes the CDR3, a read error is the likely cause. The DNA is left out, because the CDR3 cannot be placed on it with certainty; the CDR3 is given as TCRdb lists it. The genes are TRBV11-2 and TRBJ2-7; the table assigns TRBD1, which was not confirmed against the DNA. The CDR3 is 13 amino acids in total, end residues counted. Per the germline V gene, CDR1 is SGHAT and CDR2 is FQNNGV. CDR3 region: CASSSKGVPQADS.

For the CDR3, the DNA is TGCAGCGTTGTCGCAGGGGAAGGGTACAATGAGCAGTTCTTC. Amino acids: CSVVAGEGYNEQFF. This chain joins TRBV29-1 and TRBJ2-1, with D possibly TRBD1 on 6 matching bases. CDR1 and CDR2 from the germline V gene are SQVTM and ANQGSEA. The CDR3 sequence is 14 residues long. Trimming pared 4 bases from V and 4 bases from J, leaving 14 bases between.